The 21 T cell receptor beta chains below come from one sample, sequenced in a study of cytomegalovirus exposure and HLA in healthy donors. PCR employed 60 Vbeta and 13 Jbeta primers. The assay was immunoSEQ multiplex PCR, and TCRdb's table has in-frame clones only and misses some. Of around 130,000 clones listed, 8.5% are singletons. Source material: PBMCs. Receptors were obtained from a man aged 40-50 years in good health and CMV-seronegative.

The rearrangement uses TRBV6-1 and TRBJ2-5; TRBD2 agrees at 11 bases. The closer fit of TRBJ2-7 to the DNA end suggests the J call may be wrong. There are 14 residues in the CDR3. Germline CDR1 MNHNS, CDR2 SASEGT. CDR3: CASAGTSGSYEQYF. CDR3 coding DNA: TGTGCCAGCGCTGGGACTAGCGGCTCCTACGAGCAGTACTTC.

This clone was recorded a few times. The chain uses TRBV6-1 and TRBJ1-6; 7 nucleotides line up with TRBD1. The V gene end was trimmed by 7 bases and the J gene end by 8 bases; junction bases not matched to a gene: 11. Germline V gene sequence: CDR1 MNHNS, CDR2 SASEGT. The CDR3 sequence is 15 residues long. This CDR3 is CASIRTGGGDSPLHF. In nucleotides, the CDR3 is TGTGCCAGCATAAGGACAGGTGGGGGAGATTCACCCCTCCACTTT.

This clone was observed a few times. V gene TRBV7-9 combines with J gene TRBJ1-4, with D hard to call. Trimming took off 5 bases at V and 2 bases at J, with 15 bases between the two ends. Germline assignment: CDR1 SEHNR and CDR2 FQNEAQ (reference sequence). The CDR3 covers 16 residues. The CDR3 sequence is CASSSRTDSTNEKLFF. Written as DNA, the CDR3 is TGTGCCAGCAGCAGCAGGACGGACTCTACTAATGAAAAACTGTTTTTT.

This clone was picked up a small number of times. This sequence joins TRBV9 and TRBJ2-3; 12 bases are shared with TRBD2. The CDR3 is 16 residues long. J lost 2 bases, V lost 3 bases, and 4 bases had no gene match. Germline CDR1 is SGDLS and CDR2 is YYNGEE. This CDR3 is CASSGRLAGATDTQYF. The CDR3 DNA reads TGTGCCAGCAGCGGAAGACTAGCGGGGGCCACAGATACGCAGTATTTT.

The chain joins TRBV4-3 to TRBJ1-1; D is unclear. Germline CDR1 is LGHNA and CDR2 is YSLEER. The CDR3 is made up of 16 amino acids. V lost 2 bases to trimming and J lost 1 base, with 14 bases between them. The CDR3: CASSQLSGSTNTEAFF. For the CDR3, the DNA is TGCGCCAGCAGCCAACTTTCAGGTTCGACGAACACTGAAGCTTTCTTT.

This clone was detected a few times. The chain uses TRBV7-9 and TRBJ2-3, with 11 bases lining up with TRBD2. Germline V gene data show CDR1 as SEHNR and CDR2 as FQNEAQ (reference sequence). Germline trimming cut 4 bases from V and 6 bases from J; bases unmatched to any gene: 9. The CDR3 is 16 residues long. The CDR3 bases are TGTGCCAGCAGCTCGAGCCCTAGCGGGGGGCCCGATACGCAGTATTTT. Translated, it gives CASSSSPSGGPDTQYF.

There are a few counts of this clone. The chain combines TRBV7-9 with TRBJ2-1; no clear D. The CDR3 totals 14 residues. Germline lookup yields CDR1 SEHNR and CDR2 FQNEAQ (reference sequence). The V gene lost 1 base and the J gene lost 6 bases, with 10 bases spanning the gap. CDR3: CASSLVVTPNEQFF. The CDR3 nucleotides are TGTGCCAGCAGCTTAGTCGTGACTCCCAATGAGCAGTTCTTC.

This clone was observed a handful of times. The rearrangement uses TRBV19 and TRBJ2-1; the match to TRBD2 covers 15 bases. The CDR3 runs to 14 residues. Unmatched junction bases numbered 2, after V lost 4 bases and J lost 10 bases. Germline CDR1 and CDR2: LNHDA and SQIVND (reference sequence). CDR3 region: CASSKGTSGGEQFF. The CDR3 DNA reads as TGTGCCAGTAGTAAGGGGACTAGCGGGGGGGAGCAGTTCTTC.

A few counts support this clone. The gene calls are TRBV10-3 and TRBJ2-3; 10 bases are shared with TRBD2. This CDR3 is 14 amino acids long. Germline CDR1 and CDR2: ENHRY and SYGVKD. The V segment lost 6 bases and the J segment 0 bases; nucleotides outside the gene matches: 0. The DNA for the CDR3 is TGTGCCATCAGACTAGCGGGGAGCACAGATACGCAGTATTTT. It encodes CAIRLAGSTDTQYF.

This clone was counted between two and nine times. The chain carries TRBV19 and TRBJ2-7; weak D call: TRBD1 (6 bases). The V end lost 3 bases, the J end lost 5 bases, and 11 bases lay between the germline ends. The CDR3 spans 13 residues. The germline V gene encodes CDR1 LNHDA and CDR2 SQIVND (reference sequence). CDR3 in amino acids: CASSIQGSNEQYF. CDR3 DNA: TGTGCCAGTAGTATTCAGGGGAGTAACGAGCAGTACTTC.

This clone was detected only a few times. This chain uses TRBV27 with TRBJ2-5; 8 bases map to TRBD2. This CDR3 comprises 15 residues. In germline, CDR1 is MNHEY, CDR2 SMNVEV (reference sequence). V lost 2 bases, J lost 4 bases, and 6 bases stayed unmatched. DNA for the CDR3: TGTGCCAGCAGTTTACTCGCGGGGGGCGGAGAGACCCAGTACTTC. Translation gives CASSLLAGGGETQYF.

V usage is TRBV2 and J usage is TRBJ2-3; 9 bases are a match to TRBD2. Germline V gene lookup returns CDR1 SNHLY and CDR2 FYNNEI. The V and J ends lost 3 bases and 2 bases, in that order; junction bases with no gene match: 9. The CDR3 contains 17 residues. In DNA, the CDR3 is TGTGCCAGCAGTGATATGGTAGCGGGGGCGAACACAGATACGCAGTATTTT. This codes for CASSDMVAGANTDTQYF.

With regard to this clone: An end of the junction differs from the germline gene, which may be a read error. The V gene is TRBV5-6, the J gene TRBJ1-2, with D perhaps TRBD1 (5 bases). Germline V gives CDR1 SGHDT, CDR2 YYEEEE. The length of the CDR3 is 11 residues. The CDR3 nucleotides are TGTGCAAGCAGCCGGGGGTACGGCTACAACTTC. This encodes CASSRGYGYNF.

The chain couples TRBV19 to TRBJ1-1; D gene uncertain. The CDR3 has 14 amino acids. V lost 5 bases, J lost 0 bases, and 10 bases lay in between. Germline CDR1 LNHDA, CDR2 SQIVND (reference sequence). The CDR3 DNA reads TGTGCCAGTAGTTTCCAGGCTATGAACACTGAAGCTTTCTTT. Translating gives CASSFQAMNTEAFF.

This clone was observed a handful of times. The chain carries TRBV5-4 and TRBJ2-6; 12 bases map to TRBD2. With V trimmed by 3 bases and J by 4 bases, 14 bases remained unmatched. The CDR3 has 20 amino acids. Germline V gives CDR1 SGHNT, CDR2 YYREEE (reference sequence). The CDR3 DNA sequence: TGTGCCAGCAGCTCCTCTCCACTAGCGGGGGGCCTCGGGGGGGCCAACGTCCTGACTTTC. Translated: CASSSSPLAGGLGGANVLTF.

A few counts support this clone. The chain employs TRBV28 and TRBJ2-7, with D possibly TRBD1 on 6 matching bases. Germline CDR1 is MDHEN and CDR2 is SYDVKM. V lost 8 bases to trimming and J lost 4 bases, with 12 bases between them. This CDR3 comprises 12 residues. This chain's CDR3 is CASGGPSYEQYF. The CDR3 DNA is TGTGCCAGCGGGGGCCCCTCATACGAGCAGTACTTC.

The DNA for the CDR3 is TGTGCCAGCAGCCTCCTTCCGGGACAGGGGATCACAGATACGCAGTATTTT. Its translation: CASSLLPGQGITDTQYF. The chain couples TRBV7-8 to TRBJ2-3, with 10 nucleotides matching TRBD1. V was clipped by 5 bases and J by 2 bases; unmatched bases: 10. In germline, CDR1 is SGHVS, CDR2 FQNEAQ. The CDR3 extends over 17 amino acids.

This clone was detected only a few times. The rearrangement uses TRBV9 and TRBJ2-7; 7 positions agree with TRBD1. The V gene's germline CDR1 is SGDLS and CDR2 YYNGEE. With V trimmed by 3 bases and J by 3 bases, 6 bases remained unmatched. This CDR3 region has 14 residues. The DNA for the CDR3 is TGTGCCAGCAGCGGTTGGGGACAGAGCTACGAGCAGTACTTC. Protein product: CASSGWGQSYEQYF.

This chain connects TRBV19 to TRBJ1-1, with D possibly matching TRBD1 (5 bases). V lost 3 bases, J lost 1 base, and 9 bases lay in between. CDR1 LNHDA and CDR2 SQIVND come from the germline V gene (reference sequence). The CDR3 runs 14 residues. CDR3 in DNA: TGTGCCAGTAGTATGCGCAGGGAGAACACTGAAGCTTTCTTT. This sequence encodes CASSMRRENTEAFF.

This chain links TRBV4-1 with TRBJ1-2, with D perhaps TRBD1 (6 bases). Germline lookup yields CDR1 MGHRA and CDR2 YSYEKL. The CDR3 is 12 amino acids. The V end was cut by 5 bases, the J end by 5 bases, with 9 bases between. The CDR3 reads CASSKRGYGYTF. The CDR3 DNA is TGCGCCAGCAGCAAAAGGGGGTATGGCTACACCTTC.

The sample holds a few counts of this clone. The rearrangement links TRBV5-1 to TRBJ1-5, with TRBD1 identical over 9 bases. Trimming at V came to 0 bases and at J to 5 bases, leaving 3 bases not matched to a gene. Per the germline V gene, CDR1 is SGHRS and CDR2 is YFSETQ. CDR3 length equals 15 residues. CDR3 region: CASSLEGQGYQPQHF. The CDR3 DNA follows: TGCGCCAGCAGCTTGGAGGGACAGGGATATCAGCCCCAGCATTTT.